Presented here are 26 T cell receptor beta chains from one specimen sequenced in a study of a mutant IDH1 vaccine in newly diagnosed glioma. Time point specified: week 23, last vaccination. Topical imiquimod accompanied each vaccine dose, which consisted of 300 ug of mutant IDH1 20-mer peptide. Using immunoSEQ multiplex PCR, the repertoire was profiled, and TCRdb retains in-frame clones only, with some absent. The sample lists 35,000 to 45,000 clones, 78% seen once, with about 6.3% in the top ten. Their antigens remain unidentified. Sequencing was performed on PBMCs, taken from a glioma patient whose treatment included an IDH1 peptide vaccine. These receptors were collected from a middle-aged woman with glioma. Some clones in this sample may be carry-over from other donors' samples.

The CDR3 DNA follows: TGTGCCAGCAGCTTAGCTGGCAGGGGGCGCGAGCAGTACTTC. Amino acids: CASSLAGRGREQYF. The V gene is TRBV7-8, the J gene TRBJ2-7, with 8 bases that match TRBD1. Germline V gene sequence: CDR1 SGHVS, CDR2 FQNEAQ. The CDR3 length is 14 residues. Trimming removed 0 bases from V and 6 bases from J; junction bases left unmatched: 4. Based on the CDR3 plus reference TRBV7-8 and TRBJ2-7, the full variable domain is GAGVSQSPRYKVAKRGQDVALRCDPISGHVSLFWYQQALGQGPEFLTYFQNEAQLDKSGLPSDRFFAERPEGSVSTLKIQRTQQEDSAVYLCASSLAGRGREQYFGPGTRLTVT.

This clone was picked up a small number of times. This chain connects TRBV30 to TRBJ1-4; D is possibly TRBD1 (5 bases). V dropped 5 bases and J dropped 8 bases, with 9 bases sitting between them. The CDR3 is 11 amino acids. Germline-derived CDR1 and CDR2 are GTSNPN and SVGIG (reference sequence). The CDR3 sequence is CAWGWDEKLFF. The CDR3 DNA reads TGTGCCTGGGGTTGGGACGAAAAACTGTTTTTT.

V gene TRBV7-2 combines with J gene TRBJ1-4, with a tentative D call TRBD1 (5 bases). The CDR3 is 14 residues long. Germline V gives CDR1 SGHTA, CDR2 FQGNSA. V lost 2 bases, J lost 3 bases, and 7 bases lay in between. CDR3: CASSLRGSNEKLFF. The CDR3 DNA follows: TGTGCCAGCAGCTTACGGGGGTCTAATGAAAAACTGTTTTTT. The full variable domain, rest sourced from reference TRBV7-2 and TRBJ1-4, is GAGVSQSPSNKVTEKGKDVELRCDPISGHTALYWYRQSLGQGLEFLIYFQGNSAPDKSGLPSDRFSAERTGGSVSTLTIQRTQQEDSAVYLCASSLRGSNEKLFFGSGTQLSVL.

For this clone: A junction boundary mismatches the germline segment, possibly from a read error. The rearrangement joins TRBV7-2 to TRBJ2-3, with TRBD2 matching over 8 bases. Germline CDR1 reads SGHTA; CDR2 reads FQGNSA. This CDR3 has 14 amino acids. DNA of the CDR3: TGTGCCAGCAGCTTACGGACTAGCAGAGATACGCAGTATTTT. This encodes CASSLRTSRDTQYF.

V is TRBV7-6 and J is TRBJ2-2; D gene ambiguous. Germline V gives CDR1 SGHVS, CDR2 FNYEAQ. The V end lost 7 bases, the J end lost 6 bases, and 6 bases lay between the germline ends. The CDR3 has 11 amino acids. CDR3 DNA: TGTGCCAGCAAGCAATCCGGGGAGCTGTTTTTT. Translation: CASKQSGELFF.

The CDR3 loop is CASSILGGWTSGSYEQYF. The DNA of the CDR3 is TGTGCCAGTAGTATATTAGGGGGGTGGACTAGCGGGAGTTACGAGCAGTACTTC. V and J are TRBV19 and TRBJ2-7; 13 bases are shared with TRBD2. The trim removed 2 bases at V and 4 bases at J, leaving 11 bases unmatched. The V gene's germline CDR1 is LNHDA and CDR2 SQIVND (reference sequence). This CDR3 spans 18 amino acids.

This clone was recorded a few times. The chain combines TRBV6-5 with TRBJ1-6; D unclear. The CDR3 is 9 residues long. Trimming shortened V by 11 bases and J by 10 bases, and 6 bases separated the two germline ends. Germline CDR1 MNHEY, CDR2 SVGAGI. The CDR3 protein is CASGSPLHF. The DNA for the CDR3 is TGTGCCTCGGGGTCACCCCTCCACTTT.

V and J are TRBV7-2 and TRBJ2-3, with TRBD2 matching 7 bases. Per the germline V gene, CDR1 is SGHTA and CDR2 is FQGNSA. The CDR3 has 15 amino acids. The trim removed 5 bases at V and 3 bases at J, leaving 8 bases unmatched. The chain's CDR3 is CASSEGLPATDTQYF. The CDR3 DNA is TGTGCCAGCAGCGAGGGACTACCAGCGACAGATACGCAGTATTTT.

The CDR3 bases are TGTGCCAGCAGCCAGCCCCTTGTTGGGACACCTGAAGCTTTCTTT. This sequence encodes CASSQPLVGTPEAFF. The chain joins TRBV4-2 to TRBJ1-1, with a tentative D call TRBD1 (6 bases). The germline V gene has CDR1 LGHNA and CDR2 YNFKEQ. This CDR3 has 15 amino acids. V gave up 3 bases and J gave up 6 bases, with 17 bases separating them.

This chain links TRBV9 with TRBJ1-1; a possible D gene is TRBD1 (5 bases). Germline loops: CDR1 SGDLS, CDR2 YYNGEE. The V and J ends lost 0 bases and 7 bases respectively, with 13 bases between them. The CDR3 length is 14 residues. CDR3 residues: CASSVVQSGGEAFF. The DNA of the CDR3 is TGTGCCAGCAGCGTAGTGCAGAGCGGGGGTGAAGCTTTCTTT.

This clone was picked up a small number of times. The gene calls are TRBV27 and TRBJ2-2, with a weak D call TRBD2 (6 bases). CDR1 MNHEY and CDR2 SMNVEV come from the germline V gene (reference sequence). The V gene lost 0 bases and the J gene lost 4 bases, with 9 bases spanning the gap. The CDR3 extends over 15 amino acids. CDR3 residues: CASSLSGGTTGELFF. The CDR3 nucleotides are TGTGCCAGCAGTTTATCTGGGGGGACCACCGGGGAGCTGTTTTTT.

V and J are TRBV7-2 and TRBJ2-7; D may be TRBD2 (7 bases). The CDR3 covers 19 residues. From germline, CDR1 is SGHTA and CDR2 FQGNSA. V was cut by 1 base and J by 0 bases, with 22 bases left in between. The CDR3, as DNA: TGTGCCAGCAGCTTAGGGCCCTGGGGGGGCGGTCAGAGCTCCTACGAGCAGTACTTC. It translates to CASSLGPWGGGQSSYEQYF. The full variable domain, completed using reference TRBV7-2 and TRBJ2-7, is GAGVSQSPSNKVTEKGKDVELRCDPISGHTALYWYRQSLGQGLEFLIYFQGNSAPDKSGLPSDRFSAERTGGSVSTLTIQRTQQEDSAVYLCASSLGPWGGGQSSYEQYFGPGTRLTVT.

The chain joins TRBV30 to TRBJ1-5; maybe TRBD1 (5 bases). CDR1 and CDR2 (germline): GTSNPN, SVGIG (reference sequence). V dropped 1 base and J dropped 5 bases, with 12 bases sitting between them. The CDR3 length is 14 residues. CDR3 in amino acids: CAWSGLGLDQPQHF. The CDR3 bases are TGTGCCTGGAGTGGATTGGGGCTAGATCAGCCCCAGCATTTT.

The chain links TRBV7-2 to TRBJ2-7; 9 bases are shared with TRBD2. CDR1 and CDR2 (germline): SGHTA, FQGNSA. V shed 5 bases, J shed 1 base, and the junction held 9 bases outside the gene matches. The CDR3 covers 16 residues. As DNA, the CDR3 is TGTGCCAGCAGCGAACCTAGCGGGATATATTCCTACGAGCAGTACTTC. This gives the protein CASSEPSGIYSYEQYF.

This chain joins TRBV7-8 and TRBJ2-3; D ambiguous. CDR1 is SGHVS, CDR2 FQNEAQ, per germline. The CDR3 contains 10 residues. Trimming stripped 4 bases from V and 6 bases from J, with 2 bases between. CDR3 in amino acids: CASSSDTQYF. The CDR3 DNA is TGTGCCAGCAGCTCCGATACGCAGTATTTT.

This rearrangement joins TRBV4-2 to TRBJ2-7, with 9 bases that match TRBD1. CDR3 length: 16 amino acids. V lost 0 bases and J lost 3; bases outside the gene matches: 6. CDR1 and CDR2 (germline): LGHNA, YNFKEQ. As DNA, the CDR3 is TGTGCCAGCAGCCAAGATGCCGGGACAGGGTTCTACGAGCAGTACTTC. The encoded protein is CASSQDAGTGFYEQYF.

The V gene is TRBV5-1, the J gene TRBJ1-4, with D perhaps matching TRBD1 (6 bases). Germline-derived CDR1 and CDR2 are SGHRS and YFSETQ. This CDR3 has 14 amino acids. Trimming pared 4 bases from V and 4 bases from J, leaving 11 bases between. The CDR3 nucleotides read TGCGCCAGCAGCCCCGGGACAAGTAATGAAAAACTGTTTTTT. This gives the protein CASSPGTSNEKLFF.

The chain employs TRBV2 and TRBJ2-2; TRBD2 aligns across 10 bases. The CDR3 is 16 amino acids. Germline V CDR1 and CDR2: SNHLY, FYNNEI. Losses at the gene ends were 4 bases for V and 7 bases for J; bases not matched to a gene: 9. CDR3 sequence (DNA): TGTGCCAGCAGTGCCACAGCGGGGGGGCGATTCGGGGAGCTGTTTTTT. This sequence encodes CASSATAGGRFGELFF. Full variable domain (remainder filled in from reference TRBV2 and TRBJ2-2): EPEVTQTPSHQVTQMGQEVILRCVPISNHLYFYWYRQILGQKVEFLVSFYNNEISEKSEIFDDQFSVERPDGSNFTLKIRSTKLEDSAMYFCASSATAGGRFGELFFGEGSRLTVL.

The chain has TRBV29-1 and TRBJ2-5; D is uncertain. Germline values: CDR1 SQVTM, CDR2 ANQGSEA. The CDR3 runs to 12 residues. Trimming left V 4 bases short and J 0 bases short, with 6 bases between. As DNA, the CDR3 is TGCAGCGTTGTCAAGAACCAAGAGACCCAGTACTTC. It yields the protein CSVVKNQETQYF.

The V gene is TRBV10-3, the J gene TRBJ1-1; perhaps TRBD1 as D (5 bases). V lost 0 bases to trimming and J lost 5 bases, with 10 bases between them. This CDR3 is built from 14 residues. CDR1 is ENHRY and CDR2 is SYGVKD in the germline V gene. CDR3 amino acids: CAISESDSRTEAFF. The DNA for the CDR3 is TGTGCCATCAGTGAGTCTGACAGCAGGACTGAAGCTTTCTTT.

There are a few counts of this clone. The genes are TRBV28 and TRBJ1-2, with TRBD1 as a possible D gene (5 bases). V was pared by 2 bases and J by 8 bases, with 9 bases between. Germline V gene sequence: CDR1 MDHEN, CDR2 SYDVKM. This CDR3 contains 12 residues. CDR3: CASSLPRDGYTF. CDR3 DNA: TGTGCCAGCAGTTTACCCAGGGACGGCTACACCTTC.

The chain recombines TRBV2 with TRBJ1-5, with a possible D match to TRBD1 (6 bases). Germline V gene lookup returns CDR1 SNHLY and CDR2 FYNNEI. V was shortened by 10 bases and J by 6 bases, with 16 bases between the two germline ends. CDR3 size: 13 residues. CDR3 residues: CATTQGWGQPQHF. The CDR3 nucleotides are TGTGCCACCACACAGGGCTGGGGTCAGCCCCAGCATTTT.

This chain connects TRBV4-2 to TRBJ2-2; 7 nucleotides align to TRBD2. In germline, CDR1 is LGHNA, CDR2 YNFKEQ. V was clipped by 0 bases and J by 7 bases; unmatched bases: 8. The CDR3 is made up of 16 amino acids. This chain's CDR3 is CASSQDGAGVGGELFF. DNA of the CDR3: TGTGCCAGCAGCCAAGATGGGGCGGGAGTGGGCGGGGAGCTGTTTTTT.

The V gene is TRBV6-4, the J gene TRBJ1-2; D remains unclear. The CDR3 consists of 12 residues. Trimming removed 11 bases from V and 3 bases from J, with 13 bases in between. Germline V gene data show CDR1 as MRHNA and CDR2 as SNTAGT. Written as DNA, the CDR3 is TGTGCCTCGTTGGACCCAGACTATGGCTACACCTTC. This gives the protein CASLDPDYGYTF.

This rearrangement joins TRBV7-8 to TRBJ2-1, with D hard to call. Deletions cut 5 bases from V and 8 bases from J, with 7 bases between. This CDR3 spans 11 amino acids. Germline V gene data show CDR1 as SGHVS and CDR2 as FQNEAQ. The CDR3 loop reads CASSVSDEQFF. CDR3 DNA: TGTGCCAGCAGCGTTTCGGATGAGCAGTTCTTC.

This sequence joins TRBV5-4 and TRBJ1-6, with D possibly TRBD1 on 6 matching bases. There are 15 residues in the CDR3. Germline V lookup: CDR1 SGHNT, CDR2 YYREEE (reference sequence). With 6 bases removed from V and 7 bases from J, the gap between germline ends came to 17 bases. The CDR3 reads CASTPAGARNSPLHF. CDR3 sequence (DNA): TGTGCCAGCACCCCAGCGGGGGCGAGGAATTCACCCCTCCACTTT.